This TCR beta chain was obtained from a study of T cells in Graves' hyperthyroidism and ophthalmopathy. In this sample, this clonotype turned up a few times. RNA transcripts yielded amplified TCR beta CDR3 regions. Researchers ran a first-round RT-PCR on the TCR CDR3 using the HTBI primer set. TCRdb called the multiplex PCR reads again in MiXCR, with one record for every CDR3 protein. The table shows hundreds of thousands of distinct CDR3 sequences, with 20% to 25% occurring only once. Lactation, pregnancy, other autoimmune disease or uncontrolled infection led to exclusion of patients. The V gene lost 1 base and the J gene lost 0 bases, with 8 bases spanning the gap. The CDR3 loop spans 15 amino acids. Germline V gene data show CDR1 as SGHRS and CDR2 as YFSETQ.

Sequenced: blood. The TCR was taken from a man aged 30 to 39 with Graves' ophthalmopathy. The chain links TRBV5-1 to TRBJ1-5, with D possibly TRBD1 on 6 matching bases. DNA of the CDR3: TGCGCCAGCAGCTTGAGGGGGGATAGCAATCAGCCCCAGCATTTT. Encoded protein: CASSLRGDSNQPQHF.